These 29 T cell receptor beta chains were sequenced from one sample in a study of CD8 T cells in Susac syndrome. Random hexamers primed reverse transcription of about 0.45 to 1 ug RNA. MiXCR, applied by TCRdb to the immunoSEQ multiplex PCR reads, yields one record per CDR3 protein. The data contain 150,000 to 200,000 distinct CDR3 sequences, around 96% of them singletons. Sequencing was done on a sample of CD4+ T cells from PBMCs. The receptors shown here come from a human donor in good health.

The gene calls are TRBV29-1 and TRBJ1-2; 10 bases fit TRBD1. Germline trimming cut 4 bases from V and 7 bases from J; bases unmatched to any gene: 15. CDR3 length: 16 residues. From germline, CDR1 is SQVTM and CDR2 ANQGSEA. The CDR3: CSVGTAGTGALGGYTF. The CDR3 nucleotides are TGCAGCGTTGGAACCGCCGGGACAGGGGCCCTCGGTGGCTACACCTTC.

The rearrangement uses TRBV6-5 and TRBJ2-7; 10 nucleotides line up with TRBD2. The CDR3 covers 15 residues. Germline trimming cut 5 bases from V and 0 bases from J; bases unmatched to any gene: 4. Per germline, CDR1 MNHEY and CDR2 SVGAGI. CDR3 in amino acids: CASSVGLAASYEQYF. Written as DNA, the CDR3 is TGTGCCAGCAGTGTCGGACTAGCGGCCTCCTACGAGCAGTACTTC.

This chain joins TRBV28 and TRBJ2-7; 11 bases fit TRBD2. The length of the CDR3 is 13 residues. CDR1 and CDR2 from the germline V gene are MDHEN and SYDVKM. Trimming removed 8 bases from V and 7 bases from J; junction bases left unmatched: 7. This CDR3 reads CASRTSGPGEQYF. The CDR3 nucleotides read TGTGCCAGCCGGACTAGCGGGCCTGGAGAGCAGTACTTC. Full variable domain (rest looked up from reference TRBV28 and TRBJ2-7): DVKVTQSSRYLVKRTGEKVFLECVQDMDHENMFWYRQDPGLGLRLIYFSYDVKMKEKGDIPEGYSVSREKKERFSLILESASTNQTSMYLCASRTSGPGEQYFGPGTRLTVT.

The CDR3 loop reads CASSAVGGRKNEQFF. The CDR3 DNA follows: TGTGCCAGCAGCGCCGTAGGGGGCCGGAAGAATGAGCAGTTCTTC. The chain uses TRBV9 and TRBJ2-1, with 7 nucleotides matching TRBD1. J lost 7 bases, V lost 3 bases, and 10 bases had no gene match. Germline CDR1 is SGDLS and CDR2 is YYNGEE. The CDR3 covers 15 residues. Based on the CDR3 plus reference TRBV9 and TRBJ2-1, the full variable domain is DSGVTQTPKHLITATGQRVTLRCSPRSGDLSVYWYQQSLDQGLQFLIQYYNGEERAKGNILERFSAQQFPDLHSELNLSSLELGDSALYFCASSAVGGRKNEQFFGPGTRLTVL.

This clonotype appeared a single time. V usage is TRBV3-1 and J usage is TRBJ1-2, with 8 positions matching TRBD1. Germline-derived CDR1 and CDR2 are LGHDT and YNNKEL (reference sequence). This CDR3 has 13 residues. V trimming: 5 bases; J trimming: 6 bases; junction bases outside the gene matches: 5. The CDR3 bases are TGTGCCAGCAGCTTCTCGACAGGGGATGGCTACACCTTC. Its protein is CASSFSTGDGYTF. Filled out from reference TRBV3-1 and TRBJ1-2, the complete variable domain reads DTAVSQTPKYLVTQMGNDKSIKCEQNLGHDTMYWYKQDSKKFLKIMFSYNNKELIINETVPNRFSPKSPDKAHLNLHINSLELGDSAVYFCASSFSTGDGYTFGSGTRLTVV.

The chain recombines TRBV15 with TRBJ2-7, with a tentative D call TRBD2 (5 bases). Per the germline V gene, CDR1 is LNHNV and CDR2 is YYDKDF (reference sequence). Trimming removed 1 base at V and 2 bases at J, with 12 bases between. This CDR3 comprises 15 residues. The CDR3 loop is CATSRGPGSPYEQYF. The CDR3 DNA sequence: TGTGCCACCAGCAGAGGACCGGGGAGCCCCTACGAGCAGTACTTC. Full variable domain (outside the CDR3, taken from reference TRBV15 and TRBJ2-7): DAMVIQNPRYQVTQFGKPVTLSCSQTLNHNVMYWYQQKSSQAPKLLFHYYDKDFNNEADTPDNFQSRRPNTSFCFLDIRSPGLGDTAMYLCATSRGPGSPYEQYFGPGTRLTVT.

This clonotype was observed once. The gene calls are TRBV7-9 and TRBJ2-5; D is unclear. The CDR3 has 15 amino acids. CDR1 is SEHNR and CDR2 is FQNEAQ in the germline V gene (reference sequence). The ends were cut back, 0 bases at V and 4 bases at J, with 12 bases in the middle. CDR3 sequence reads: CASSLATGLLETQYF. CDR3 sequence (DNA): TGTGCCAGCAGCTTAGCGACCGGATTATTAGAGACCCAGTACTTC.

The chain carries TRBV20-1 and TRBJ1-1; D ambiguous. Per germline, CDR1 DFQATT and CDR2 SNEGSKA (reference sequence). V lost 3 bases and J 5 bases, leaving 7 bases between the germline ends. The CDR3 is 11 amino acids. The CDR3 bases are TGCAGTGCTAGCGGGCAGACTGAAGCTTTCTTT. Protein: CSASGQTEAFF.

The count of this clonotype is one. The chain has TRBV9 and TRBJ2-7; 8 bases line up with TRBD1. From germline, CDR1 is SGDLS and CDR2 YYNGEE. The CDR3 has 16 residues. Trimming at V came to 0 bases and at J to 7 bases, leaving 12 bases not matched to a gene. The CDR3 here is CASSVAIGQGTSEQYF. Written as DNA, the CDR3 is TGTGCCAGCAGCGTAGCTATTGGACAGGGAACGAGTGAGCAGTACTTC.

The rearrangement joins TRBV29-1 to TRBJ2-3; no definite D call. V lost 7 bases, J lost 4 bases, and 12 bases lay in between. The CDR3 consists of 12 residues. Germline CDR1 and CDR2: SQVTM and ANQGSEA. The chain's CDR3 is CSALGNSDTQYF. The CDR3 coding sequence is TGCAGCGCCCTAGGTAACTCAGATACGCAGTATTTT.

The CDR3 DNA reads TGCAGTGCTAGGCCCGACAGGGGGGGTTATGGCTACACCTTC. Its protein is CSARPDRGGYGYTF. This chain uses TRBV20-1 with TRBJ1-2; 9 bases map to TRBD1. In germline, CDR1 is DFQATT, CDR2 SNEGSKA (reference sequence). The CDR3 contains 14 residues. The junction had 7 bases not matched to a gene; V was cut back by 3 bases and J by 5 bases.

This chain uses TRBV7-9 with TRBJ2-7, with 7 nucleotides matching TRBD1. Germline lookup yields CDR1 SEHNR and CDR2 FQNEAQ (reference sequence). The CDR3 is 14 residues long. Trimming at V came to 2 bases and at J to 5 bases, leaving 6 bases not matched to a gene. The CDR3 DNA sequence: TGTGCCAGCAGCTTACAGGGGGAGAGGGACGAGCAGTACTTC. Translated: CASSLQGERDEQYF.

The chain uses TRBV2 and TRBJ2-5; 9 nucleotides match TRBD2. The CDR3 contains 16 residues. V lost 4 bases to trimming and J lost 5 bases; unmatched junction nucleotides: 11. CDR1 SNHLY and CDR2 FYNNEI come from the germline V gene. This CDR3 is CASSVDSGGLGETQYF. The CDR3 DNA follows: TGTGCCAGCAGTGTTGATAGCGGGGGCCTCGGGGAGACCCAGTACTTC.

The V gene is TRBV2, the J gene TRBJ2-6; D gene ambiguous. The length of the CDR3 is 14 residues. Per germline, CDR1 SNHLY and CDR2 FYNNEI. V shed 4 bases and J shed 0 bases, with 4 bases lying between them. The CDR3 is CASSGSSGANVLTF. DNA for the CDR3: TGTGCCAGCAGTGGGAGCTCTGGGGCCAACGTCCTGACTTTC.

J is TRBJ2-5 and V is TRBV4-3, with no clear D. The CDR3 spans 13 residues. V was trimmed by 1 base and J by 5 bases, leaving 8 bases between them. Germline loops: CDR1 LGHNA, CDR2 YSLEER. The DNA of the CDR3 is TGCGCCAGCAGCCAAGCTCTCGGGGAGACCCAGTACTTC. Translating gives CASSQALGETQYF.

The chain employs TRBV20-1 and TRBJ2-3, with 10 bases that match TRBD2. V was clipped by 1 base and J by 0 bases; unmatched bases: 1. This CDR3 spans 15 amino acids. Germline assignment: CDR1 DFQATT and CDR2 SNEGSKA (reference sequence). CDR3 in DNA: TGCAGTGCTAGAGTTAGCGGGGGGAGCACAGATACGCAGTATTTT. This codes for CSARVSGGSTDTQYF.

CDR3 nucleotides: TGTGCCAGCAGCTTGGCGAACAGGGTGGATTCACCCCTCCACTTT. Its protein product is CASSLANRVDSPLHF. The chain joins TRBV5-6 to TRBJ1-6; possibly TRBD1 for D (6 bases). The CDR3 is 15 residues long. Germline lookup yields CDR1 SGHDT and CDR2 YYEEEE. V shed 0 bases and J shed 8 bases, with 12 bases lying between them.

CDR3 loop: CASRPGLLNTEAFF. The CDR3 DNA follows: TGTGCCAGCAGACCGGGACTGTTGAACACTGAAGCTTTCTTT. The gene calls are TRBV9 and TRBJ1-1, with a tentative D call TRBD1 (5 bases). Germline CDR1 is SGDLS and CDR2 is YYNGEE. The CDR3 length is 14 residues. V dropped 5 bases and J dropped 0 bases, with 11 bases sitting between them.

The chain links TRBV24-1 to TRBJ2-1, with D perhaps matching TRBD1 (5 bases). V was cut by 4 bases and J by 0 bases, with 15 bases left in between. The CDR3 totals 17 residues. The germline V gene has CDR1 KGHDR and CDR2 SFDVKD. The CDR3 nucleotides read TGTGCCACCAGTGAACCCCCAGGGTTGAGCTCCTACAATGAGCAGTTCTTC. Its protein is CATSEPPGLSSYNEQFF.

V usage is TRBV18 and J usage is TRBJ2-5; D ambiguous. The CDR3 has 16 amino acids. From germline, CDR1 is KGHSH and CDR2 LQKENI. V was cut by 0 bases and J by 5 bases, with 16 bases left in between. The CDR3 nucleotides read TGTGCCAGCTCACCACCGCGGCTCAATGGGAAGGAGACCCAGTACTTC. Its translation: CASSPPRLNGKETQYF. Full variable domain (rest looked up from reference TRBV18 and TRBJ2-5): NAGVMQNPRHLVRRRGQEARLRCSPMKGHSHVYWYRQLPEEGLKFMVYLQKENIIDESGMPKERFSAEFPKEGPSILRIQQVVRGDSAAYFCASSPPRLNGKETQYFGPGTRLLVL.

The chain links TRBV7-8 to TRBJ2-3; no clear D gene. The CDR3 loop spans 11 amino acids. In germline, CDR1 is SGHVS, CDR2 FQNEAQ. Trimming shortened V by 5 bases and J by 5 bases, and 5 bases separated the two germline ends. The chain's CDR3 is CASSRQDTQYF. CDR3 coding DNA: TGTGCCAGCAGCCGACAAGATACGCAGTATTTT.

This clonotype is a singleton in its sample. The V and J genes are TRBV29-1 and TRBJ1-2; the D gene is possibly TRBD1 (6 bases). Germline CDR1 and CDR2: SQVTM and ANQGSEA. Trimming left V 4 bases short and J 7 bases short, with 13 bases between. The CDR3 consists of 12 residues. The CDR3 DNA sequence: TGCAGCGTTGGTACAGGGTTGGCTGGCTACACCTTC. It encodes CSVGTGLAGYTF.

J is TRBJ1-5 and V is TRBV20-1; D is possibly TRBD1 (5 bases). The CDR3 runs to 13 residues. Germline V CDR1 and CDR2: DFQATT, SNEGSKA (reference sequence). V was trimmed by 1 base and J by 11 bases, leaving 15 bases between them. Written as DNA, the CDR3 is TGCAGTGCTAGAGGGGGGGGAACGTCGGCCCAGCATTTT. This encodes CSARGGGTSAQHF.

The chain's CDR3 is CASSAGTGSEKLFF. The CDR3 nucleotides read TGTGCCAGCAGTGCCGGGACGGGAAGTGAAAAACTGTTTTTT. The V call is TRBV25-1, the J call TRBJ1-4, with a possible D match to TRBD1 (5 bases). V shed 4 bases and J shed 7 bases, with 13 bases lying between them. Germline V gene data show CDR1 as MGHDK and CDR2 as SYGVNS. There are 14 residues in the CDR3.

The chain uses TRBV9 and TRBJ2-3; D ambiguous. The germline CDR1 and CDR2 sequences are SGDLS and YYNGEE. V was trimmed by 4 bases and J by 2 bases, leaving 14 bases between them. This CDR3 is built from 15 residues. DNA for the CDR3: TGTGCCAGCAGCCCTCAGGCACCACACACAGATACGCAGTATTTT. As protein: CASSPQAPHTDTQYF.

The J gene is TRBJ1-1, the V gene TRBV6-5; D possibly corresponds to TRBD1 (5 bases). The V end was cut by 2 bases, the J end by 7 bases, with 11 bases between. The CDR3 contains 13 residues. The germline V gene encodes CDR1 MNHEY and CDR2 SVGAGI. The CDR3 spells CASSYRQGNEAFF. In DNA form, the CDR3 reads TGTGCCAGCAGTTACCGCCAGGGTAATGAAGCTTTCTTT.

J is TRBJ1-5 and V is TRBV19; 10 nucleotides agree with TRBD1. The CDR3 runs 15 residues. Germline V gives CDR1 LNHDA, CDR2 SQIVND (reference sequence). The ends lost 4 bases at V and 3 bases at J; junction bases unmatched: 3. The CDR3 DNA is TGTGCCAGTAGTACCGGACAGGGGGACAATCAGCCCCAGCATTTT. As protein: CASSTGQGDNQPQHF. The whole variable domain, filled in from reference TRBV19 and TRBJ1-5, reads DGGITQSPKYLFRKEGQNVTLSCEQNLNHDAMYWYRQDPGQGLRLIYYSQIVNDFQKGDIAEGYSVSREKKESFPLTVTSAQKNPTAFYLCASSTGQGDNQPQHFGDGTRLSIL.

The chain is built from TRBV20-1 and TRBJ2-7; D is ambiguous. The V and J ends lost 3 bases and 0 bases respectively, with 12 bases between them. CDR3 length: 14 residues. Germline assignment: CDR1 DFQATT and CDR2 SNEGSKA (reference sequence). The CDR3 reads CSASIHGPSYEQYF. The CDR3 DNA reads TGCAGTGCTAGCATTCACGGCCCCTCCTACGAGCAGTACTTC.

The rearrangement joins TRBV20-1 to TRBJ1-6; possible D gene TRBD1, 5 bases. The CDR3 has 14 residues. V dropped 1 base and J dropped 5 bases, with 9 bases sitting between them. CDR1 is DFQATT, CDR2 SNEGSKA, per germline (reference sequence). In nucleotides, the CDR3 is TGCAGTGCTAGAGGAGGGGCTAATAATTCACCCCTCCACTTT. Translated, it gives CSARGGANNSPLHF.